This T cell receptor beta chain was identified during a study of cytomegalovirus exposure and HLA in healthy donors. Primers included in the PCR were 60 Vbeta and 13 Jbeta primers. Clones were read by immunoSEQ multiplex PCR, and TCRdb kept only the in-frame ones, dropping some. This sample has about 200,000 clones; over 60% occur once, and the top ten carry about 1%. Note on this clone: Other DNA variants within this sample encode the same CDR3.

Germline-derived CDR1 and CDR2 are LNHDA and SQIVND (reference sequence). V dropped 5 bases and J dropped 3; count of bases not matched to a gene: 1. There are 13 residues in the CDR3. The chain couples TRBV19 to TRBJ2-5, with 9 nucleotides matching TRBD1. The receptor was derived from a woman between 40 and 50 years old in good health and CMV-seronegative. The sequencing sample was made of PBMCs. CDR3 loop: CASSRDREETQYF. DNA for the CDR3: TGTGCCAGTAGTCGGGACAGGGAAGAGACCCAGTACTTC.